This is a list of T cell receptor beta chains from one sample in a study of beta chain features in type 1 diabetes. Profiled with immunoSEQ multiplex PCR; TCRdb holds only in-frame clones, not every one. There are 300,000 or so clones in the sample; roughly 14% occur only once, and roughly 0.016% lies in the top ten. The sequenced sample was naive CD4+ T cells from blood. The receptor set was obtained from a woman between 18 and 30 years old with type 1 diabetes. CDR3s leave out the opening cysteine and the closing phenylalanine or tryptophan. Fields, in order: V gene, J gene, D gene, CDR3 protein. The D gene is left open where the match is weak.

TRBV29-1	TRBJ1-1	-	SVVDLARRRYMNTEAF
TRBV5-1	TRBJ2-2	-	ASSSYTGELF
TRBV11-1	TRBJ2-7	TRBD2	ASSTRPGGTYEQY
TRBV11-2	TRBJ1-3	-	ASSFAWIAVSGNTIY
TRBV12-5	TRBJ1-1	-	ASGSTGTEAF
TRBV7-9	TRBJ1-2	-	ASSSAATNYGYT
TRBV5-1	TRBJ2-2	-	ASSHGTATAGELF
TRBV19	TRBJ2-6	-	ASSHLDTSGANVLT
TRBV28	TRBJ2-7	TRBD2	ASSTSGVDYEQY
TRBV11-2	TRBJ2-7	TRBD1	ASRLIRQGYEQY
TRBV19	TRBJ2-3	TRBD2	ASSPSPSGSIADTQY
TRBV30	TRBJ2-5	-	AWSVGSLQETQY
TRBV5-6	TRBJ1-5	-	ASSLQGWSQPQH
TRBV10-3	TRBJ2-7	-	ASGPGGQREQY
TRBV18	TRBJ2-2	-	ASSPVRNTGELF
TRBV18	TRBJ2-7	TRBD1	ASSPPGQGSYEQY
TRBV11-1	TRBJ2-1	TRBD2	ASSLWTSRNNEQF
TRBV15	TRBJ1-2	-	ATSRVTGYRDGYT
TRBV6-6	TRBJ1-1	-	ASSYEGNTEAF
TRBV6-6	TRBJ2-3	-	ASSSWVETDTQY
TRBV30	TRBJ1-2	-	AWIQNRAYGYT
TRBV9	TRBJ2-2	TRBD2	ASSATRGGSTGELF
TRBV30	TRBJ1-4	TRBD1	AWSVTGGREKLF
TRBV9	TRBJ2-1	TRBD2	ASSGVAGGNEQF
TRBV6-6	TRBJ1-2	-	ASSKGSGGYT
TRBV5-1	TRBJ2-6	-	ASSGLRGANVLT
TRBV18	TRBJ2-4	TRBD1	ASSPGQGANIQY
TRBV10-3	TRBJ1-1	-	AIRREGTEAF
TRBV9	TRBJ2-2	TRBD1	ASRATGGTGELF
TRBV15	TRBJ1-2	-	ATSRGQSNYGYT
TRBV2	TRBJ1-5	-	ASMRSSSNQPQH
TRBV5-1	TRBJ2-5	TRBD2	ASTGGTITETQY
TRBV5-4	TRBJ2-3	TRBD2	ASSEGTSGDTQY
TRBV28	TRBJ1-5	-	ASSLSTGAQH
TRBV4-1	TRBJ1-2	-	ASSHTEASNYGYT
TRBV7-2	TRBJ2-2	-	ASSLAGGSTGELF
TRBV30	TRBJ1-1	-	AWSVSWHEAF
TRBV5-1	TRBJ2-6	-	ASSPVLSGANVLT
TRBV19	TRBJ1-3	TRBD1	ASSPLGTGRRNTIY
TRBV5-4	TRBJ2-1	TRBD2	ASSFPSRGSTLGEQF
TRBV5-1	TRBJ2-1	-	ASSLVNRERNNEQF
TRBV6-7	TRBJ1-5	-	ASSYGGGSNQPQH
TRBV30	TRBJ1-5	-	AWRPSGNQPQH
TRBV6-1	TRBJ2-2	-	ASRLAGGAGELF
TRBV7-2	TRBJ2-1	TRBD2	ASSPGPTSGSLDEQF
TRBV13	TRBJ1-1	TRBD1	ASSKTLQGASEAF